A single sample gave rise to the 24 T cell receptor beta chains below, sequenced in a study of T cell repertoires in cytomegalovirus infection. These receptors' antigens are unknown. TCRdb ran MiXCR on the reads and lists one entry per CDR3 protein. Among about 220,000 distinct CDR3 sequences listed, 35% to 45% were seen once. The source material was CD8+ T cells from cultured PBMCs, sampled from culture after CMV antigen stimulation. These receptors came from a human donor in good health (CMV status not recorded). Some clones in this sample may be carry-over from other donors' samples.

The chain joins TRBV2 to TRBJ2-5; no clear D gene. Trimming removed 6 bases at V and 7 bases at J, with 12 bases between. The CDR3 length is 12 residues. CDR1 and CDR2 (germline): SNHLY, FYNNEI. The CDR3 is CASRDPLGTQYF. In nucleotides, the CDR3 is TGTGCCAGCAGGGACCCCCTGGGGACCCAGTACTTC.

This clonotype was recorded a few times. The chain employs TRBV27 and TRBJ2-7; the match to TRBD1 covers 8 bases. The germline V gene encodes CDR1 MNHEY and CDR2 SMNVEV (reference sequence). CDR3 length: 15 residues. Trimming took 3 bases from V and 5 from J; bases not matched to a gene: 9. The CDR3 is CASSFQTGEMHEQYF. The CDR3 region has the DNA TGTGCCAGCAGTTTTCAGACAGGGGAAATGCACGAGCAGTACTTC.

The chain has TRBV7-9 and TRBJ2-1; 9 bases are shared with TRBD2. CDR1 and CDR2 (germline): SEHNR, FQNEAQ (reference sequence). The CDR3 totals 14 residues. V lost 8 bases to trimming and J lost 4 bases; unmatched junction nucleotides: 6. CDR3 amino acids: CASLRTSEYNEQFF. Written as DNA, the CDR3 is TGTGCCAGCCTAAGGACTAGCGAGTACAATGAGCAGTTCTTC.

This chain connects TRBV12-3 or TRBV12-4 to TRBJ2-7, with D uncertain. V lost 4 bases and J 2 bases, leaving 18 bases between the germline ends. The CDR3 runs 16 residues. CDR3 coding DNA: TGTGCCAGCAGTTCCTCCGGTCCTAGACGGCCCTACGAGCAGTACTTC. Translating it yields CASSSSGPRRPYEQYF.

The V and J genes are TRBV11-2 and TRBJ2-7, with D possibly TRBD2 on 5 matching bases. V was trimmed by 3 bases and J by 2 bases, leaving 8 bases between them. CDR1 and CDR2 from the germline V gene are SGHAT and FQNNGV. CDR3 size: 13 residues. CDR3 sequence reads: CASSFWRAYEQYF. CDR3 sequence (DNA): TGTGCCAGCAGCTTCTGGCGGGCCTACGAGCAGTACTTC.

This clonotype was detected only a few times. The genes are TRBV12-5 and TRBJ2-2; D possibly matches TRBD1 or TRBD2 (5 bases each). Germline lookup yields CDR1 LGHNT and CDR2 FRNRAP. The ends were cut back, 6 bases at V and 6 bases at J, with 11 bases in the middle. CDR3 size: 13 residues. The CDR3 DNA follows: TGTGCTAGTGGGGGGACGTTTGCCGGGGAGCTGTTTTTT. Protein sequence: CASGGTFAGELFF.

This clonotype was counted a few times. The chain links TRBV7-3 to TRBJ2-3; D tentatively reads TRBD1 or TRBD2 (6 bases each). Germline V CDR1 and CDR2: SGHTA, FQGTGA. The ends were cut back, 4 bases at V and 4 bases at J, with 9 bases in the middle. The CDR3 loop spans 13 amino acids. This CDR3 is CASSSGGPDTQYF. In DNA form, the CDR3 reads TGTGCCAGCAGCTCCGGGGGCCCAGATACGCAGTATTTT.

This clonotype was observed a few times. V usage is TRBV29-1 and J usage is TRBJ2-7, with 8 bases lining up with TRBD1. The CDR3 is 17 amino acids. Germline V gene data show CDR1 as SQVTM and CDR2 as ANQGSEA. V was clipped by 0 bases and J by 2 bases; unmatched bases: 12. The CDR3 nucleotides read TGCAGCGTTGAAGAAGTCGCCGGGACAGGCATTCCCTACGAGCAGTACTTC. It yields the protein CSVEEVAGTGIPYEQYF.

This rearrangement joins TRBV15 to TRBJ2-7; 9 bases align to TRBD1. Looked up from germline, CDR1 is LNHNV and CDR2 is YYDKDF (reference sequence). CDR3 length: 16 residues. Trimming took 4 bases from V and 5 from J; bases not matched to a gene: 12. CDR3 residues: CATSMGQGGFRDEQYF. The DNA for the CDR3 is TGTGCCACCAGCATGGGACAGGGTGGCTTCCGGGACGAGCAGTACTTC.

This clonotype showed up just a few times. J is TRBJ1-6 and V is TRBV28, with TRBD1 as a possible D gene (5 bases). The germline gives CDR1 MDHEN, CDR2 SYDVKM. The CDR3 consists of 16 residues. The V end lost 6 bases, the J end lost 0 bases, and 12 bases lay between the germline ends. The CDR3 sequence: CASSPTGSSYNSPLHF. CDR3 DNA: TGTGCCAGCAGCCCTACAGGCAGCTCCTATAATTCACCCCTCCACTTT.

The rearrangement links TRBV7-9 to TRBJ2-1, with D perhaps matching TRBD1 or TRBD2 (7 bases each). The CDR3 covers 19 residues. The V end was cut by 4 bases, the J end by 2 bases, with 24 bases between. Germline loops: CDR1 SEHNR, CDR2 FQNEAQ (reference sequence). The CDR3 region is CASSSSRGEGAAPYNEQFF. As DNA, the CDR3 is TGTGCCAGCAGCTCTTCCCGAGGGGAGGGGGCTGCCCCCTACAATGAGCAGTTCTTC.

This clonotype was detected ten times or more. The V and J genes are TRBV6-6 and TRBJ1-5; D ambiguous. The CDR3 is 13 amino acids. Trimming took 4 bases from V and 0 from J, leaving 4 bases between them. Germline assignment: CDR1 MNHNY and CDR2 SVGAGI (reference sequence). CDR3 protein: CASSWDSNQPQHF. CDR3 bases: TGTGCCAGCAGTTGGGATAGCAATCAGCCCCAGCATTTT.

J is TRBJ2-2 and V is TRBV19; perhaps TRBD2 as D (6 bases). The CDR3 sequence is 15 residues long. The germline V and J ends were trimmed by 3 bases and 4 bases, with 12 bases remaining between them. CDR1 is LNHDA and CDR2 is SQIVND in the germline V gene (reference sequence). CDR3 amino acids: CASSIGRLITGELFF. In DNA, the CDR3 is TGTGCCAGTAGTATCGGGAGACTTATCACCGGGGAGCTGTTTTTT.

This clonotype has just one count. The V gene is TRBV5-5, the J gene TRBJ2-5, with D possibly matching TRBD1 (6 bases). The CDR3 totals 14 residues. Between the trimmed V and J ends, which lost 7 bases and 5 bases, there was a span of 18 bases. Germline V CDR1 and CDR2: SGHKS, YYEKEE (reference sequence). CDR3 region: CASSSAGGRETQYF. DNA for the CDR3: TGTGCCAGCTCCTCGGCTGGGGGCAGGGAGACCCAGTACTTC.

This clonotype was picked up one time. The V and J genes are TRBV11-2 and TRBJ2-5, with 7 bases matching TRBD2. There are 15 residues in the CDR3. The junction had 7 bases not matched to a gene; V was cut back by 1 base and J by 5 bases. CDR1 SGHAT and CDR2 FQNNGV come from the germline V gene. In nucleotides, the CDR3 is TGTGCCAGCAGCTTAGCTCGCGCGGGGGTGGAGACCCAGTACTTC. It yields the protein CASSLARAGVETQYF. Full variable domain (rest looked up from reference TRBV11-2 and TRBJ2-5): EAGVAQSPRYKIIEKRQSVAFWCNPISGHATLYWYQQILGQGPKLLIQFQNNGVVDDSQLPKDRFSAERLKGVDSTLKIQPAKLEDSAVYLCASSLARAGVETQYFGPGTRLLVL.

CDR3 sequence (DNA): TGTGCCAGCAGCCCACGGACAGGGGACACCCCCGTGAACACCGGGGAGCTGTTTTTT. Protein sequence: CASSPRTGDTPVNTGELFF. V usage is TRBV9 and J usage is TRBJ2-2; TRBD1 matches at 9 bases. The ends lost 4 bases at V and 1 base at J; junction bases unmatched: 14. Germline V gene sequence: CDR1 SGDLS, CDR2 YYNGEE. This CDR3 comprises 19 residues.

Only a few counts were recorded for this clonotype. This rearrangement joins TRBV5-8 to TRBJ1-1; D ambiguous. Trimming took 2 bases from V and 3 from J, leaving 8 bases between them. CDR1 is SGHTS and CDR2 is YDEGEE in the germline V gene. This CDR3 has 13 amino acids. CDR3 in amino acids: CASSFREDTEAFF. The CDR3 region has the DNA TGTGCCAGCAGCTTCCGGGAAGACACTGAAGCTTTCTTT. The variable domain in full, completed from reference TRBV5-8 and TRBJ1-1, reads EAGVTQSPTHLIKTRGQQATLRCSPISGHTSVYWYQQALGLGLQFLLWYDEGEERNRGNFPPRFSGRQFPNYSSELNVNALELEDSALYLCASSFREDTEAFFGQGTRLTVV.

The chain joins TRBV25-1 to TRBJ2-7; D is ambiguous. CDR3 size: 14 residues. CDR1 is MGHDK and CDR2 is SYGVNS in the germline V gene. V was shortened by 4 bases and J by 4 bases, with 14 bases between the two germline ends. The CDR3 reads CASSADGSAYEQYF. The CDR3, as DNA: TGTGCCAGCAGTGCCGATGGTTCGGCTTACGAGCAGTACTTC.

This clonotype occurred many times. DNA for the CDR3: TGTGCCAGCAGTTTCTCCAGGGATTTTACACCCCTCCACTTT. Translation: CASSFSRDFTPLHF. The chain recombines TRBV12-3 or TRBV12-4 with TRBJ1-6, with D maybe TRBD1 (5 bases). The CDR3 has 14 amino acids. V was clipped by 3 bases and J by 11 bases, with 14 bases between them.

The genes are TRBV6-1 and TRBJ1-1; D unresolved. This CDR3 contains 16 residues. Between the trimmed V and J ends, which lost 6 bases and 6 bases, there was a span of 23 bases. Germline V lookup: CDR1 MNHNS, CDR2 SASEGT. The CDR3 region has the DNA TGTGCCAGCAGGATGCGGGGTTCTGGGGTTAGCCCTGAAGCTTTCTTT. Translating it yields CASRMRGSGVSPEAFF.

The chain combines TRBV27 with TRBJ2-4; maybe TRBD2 (6 bases). The length of the CDR3 is 17 residues. Trimming left V 5 bases short and J 0 bases short, with 17 bases between. Germline V gene sequence: CDR1 MNHEY, CDR2 SMNVEV (reference sequence). CDR3 DNA: TGTGCCAGCAGTCCCCGGATGGAGGGTCTAGCCAAAAACATTCAGTACTTC. It codes for CASSPRMEGLAKNIQYF.

The chain recombines TRBV11-2 with TRBJ2-6; D unresolved. V lost 3 bases and J 0 bases, leaving 12 bases between the germline ends. Per germline, CDR1 SGHAT and CDR2 FQNNGV. The CDR3 has 17 amino acids. DNA for the CDR3: TGTGCCAGCAGCTTGTGGATCGGAGACTCTGGGGCCAACGTCCTGACTTTC. Translation: CASSLWIGDSGANVLTF.

The chain combines TRBV27 with TRBJ2-3; D perhaps matches TRBD2 (5 bases). Trimming stripped 9 bases from V and 2 bases from J, with 9 bases between. The germline gives CDR1 MNHEY, CDR2 SMNVEV (reference sequence). The CDR3 runs to 12 residues. For the CDR3, the DNA is TGTGCCAGTTCGAGGGCCACAGATACGCAGTATTTT. It codes for CASSRATDTQYF.

This chain uses TRBV7-3 with TRBJ2-1, with 8 bases identical to TRBD2. This CDR3 has 16 amino acids. V dropped 0 bases and J dropped 6; count of bases not matched to a gene: 7. Germline assignment: CDR1 SGHTA and CDR2 FQGTGA. The CDR3 region is CASSLTFREGGNEQFF. The CDR3 nucleotides are TGTGCCAGCAGCTTAACGTTTCGGGAGGGGGGCAATGAGCAGTTCTTC.